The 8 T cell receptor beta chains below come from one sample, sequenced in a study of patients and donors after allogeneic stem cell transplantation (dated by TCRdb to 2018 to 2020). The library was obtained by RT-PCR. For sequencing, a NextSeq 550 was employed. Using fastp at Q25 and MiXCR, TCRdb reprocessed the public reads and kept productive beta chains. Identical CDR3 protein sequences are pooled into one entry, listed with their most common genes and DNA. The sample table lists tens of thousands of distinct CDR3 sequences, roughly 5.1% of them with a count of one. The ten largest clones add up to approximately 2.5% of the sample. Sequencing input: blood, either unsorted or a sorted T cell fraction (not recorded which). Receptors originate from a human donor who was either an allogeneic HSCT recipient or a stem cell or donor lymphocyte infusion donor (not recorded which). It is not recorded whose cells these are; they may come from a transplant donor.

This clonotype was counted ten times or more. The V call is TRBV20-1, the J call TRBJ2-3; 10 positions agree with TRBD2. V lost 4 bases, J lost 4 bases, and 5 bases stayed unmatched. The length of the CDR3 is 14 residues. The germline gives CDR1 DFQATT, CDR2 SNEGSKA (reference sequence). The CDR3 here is CSATSGRAPDTQYF. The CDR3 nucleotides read TGCAGTGCTACCAGCGGGAGGGCCCCAGATACGCAGTATTTT.

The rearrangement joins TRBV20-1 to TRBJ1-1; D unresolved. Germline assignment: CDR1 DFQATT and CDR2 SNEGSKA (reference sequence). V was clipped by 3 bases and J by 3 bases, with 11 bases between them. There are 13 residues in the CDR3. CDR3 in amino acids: CSASLFKDTEAFF. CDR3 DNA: TGCAGTGCTAGTTTGTTCAAGGACACTGAAGCTTTCTTT.

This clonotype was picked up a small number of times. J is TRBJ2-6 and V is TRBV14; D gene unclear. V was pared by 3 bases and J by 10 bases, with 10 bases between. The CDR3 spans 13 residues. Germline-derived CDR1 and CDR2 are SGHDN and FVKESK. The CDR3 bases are TGTGCCAGCAGCCAGCAGGTTTCTAACGTCCTGACTTTC. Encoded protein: CASSQQVSNVLTF.

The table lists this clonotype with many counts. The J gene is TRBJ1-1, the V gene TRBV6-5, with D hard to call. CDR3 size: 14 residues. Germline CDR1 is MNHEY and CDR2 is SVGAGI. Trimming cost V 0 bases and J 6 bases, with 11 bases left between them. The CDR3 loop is CASSYSRGLPEAFF. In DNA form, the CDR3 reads TGTGCCAGCAGTTACTCTCGCGGGCTGCCTGAAGCTTTCTTT.

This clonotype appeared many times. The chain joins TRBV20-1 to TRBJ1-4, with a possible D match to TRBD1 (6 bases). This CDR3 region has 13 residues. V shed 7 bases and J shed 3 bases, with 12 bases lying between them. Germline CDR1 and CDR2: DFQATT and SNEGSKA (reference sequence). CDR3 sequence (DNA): TGCAGTGGAGGGGGGCTAGCTAATGAAAAACTGTTTTTT. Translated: CSGGGLANEKLFF.

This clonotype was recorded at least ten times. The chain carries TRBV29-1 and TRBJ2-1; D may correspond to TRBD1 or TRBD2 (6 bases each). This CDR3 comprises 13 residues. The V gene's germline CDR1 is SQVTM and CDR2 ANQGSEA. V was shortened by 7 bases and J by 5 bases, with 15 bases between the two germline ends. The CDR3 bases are TGCAGCGCCAGGGGAGGACTTAACAATGAGCAGTTCTTC. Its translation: CSARGGLNNEQFF.

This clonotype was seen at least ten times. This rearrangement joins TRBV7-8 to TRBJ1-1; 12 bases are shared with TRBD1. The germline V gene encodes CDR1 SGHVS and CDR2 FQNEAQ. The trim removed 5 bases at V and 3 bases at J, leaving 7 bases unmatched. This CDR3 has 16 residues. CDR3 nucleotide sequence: TGTGCCAGCAGCCCGGGACAGGGGGCTCTTCACACTGAAGCTTTCTTT. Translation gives CASSPGQGALHTEAFF. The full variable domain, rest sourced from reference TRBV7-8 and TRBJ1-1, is GAGVSQSPRYKVAKRGQDVALRCDPISGHVSLFWYQQALGQGPEFLTYFQNEAQLDKSGLPSDRFFAERPEGSVSTLKIQRTQQEDSAVYLCASSPGQGALHTEAFFGQGTRLTVV.

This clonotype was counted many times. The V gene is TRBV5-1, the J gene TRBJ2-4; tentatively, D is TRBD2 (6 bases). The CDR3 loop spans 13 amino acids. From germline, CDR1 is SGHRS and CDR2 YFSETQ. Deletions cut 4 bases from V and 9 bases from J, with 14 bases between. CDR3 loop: CASSLGGLGIQYF. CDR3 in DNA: TGCGCCAGCAGCCTGGGGGGTCTGGGCATTCAGTACTTC.